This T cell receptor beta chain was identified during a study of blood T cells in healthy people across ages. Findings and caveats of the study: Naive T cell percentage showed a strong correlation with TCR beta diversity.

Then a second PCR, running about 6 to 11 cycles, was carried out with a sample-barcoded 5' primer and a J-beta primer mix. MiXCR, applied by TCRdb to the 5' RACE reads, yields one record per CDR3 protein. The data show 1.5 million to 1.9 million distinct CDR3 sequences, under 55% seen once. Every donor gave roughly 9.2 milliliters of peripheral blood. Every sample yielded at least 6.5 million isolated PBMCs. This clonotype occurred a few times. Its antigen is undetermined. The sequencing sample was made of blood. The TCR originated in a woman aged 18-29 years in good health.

The CDR3 sequence is CASNEYRLAGDYNEQFF. The DNA of the CDR3 is TGCGCCAGCAACGAATACAGACTAGCGGGGGATTACAATGAGCAGTTCTTC. The V and J genes are TRBV5-1 and TRBJ2-1, with 12 bases aligning to TRBD2. Germline lookup yields CDR1 SGHRS and CDR2 YFSETQ. With 6 bases clipped from V and 4 bases from J, the junction kept 11 bases outside the gene matches. This CDR3 is 17 amino acids long.